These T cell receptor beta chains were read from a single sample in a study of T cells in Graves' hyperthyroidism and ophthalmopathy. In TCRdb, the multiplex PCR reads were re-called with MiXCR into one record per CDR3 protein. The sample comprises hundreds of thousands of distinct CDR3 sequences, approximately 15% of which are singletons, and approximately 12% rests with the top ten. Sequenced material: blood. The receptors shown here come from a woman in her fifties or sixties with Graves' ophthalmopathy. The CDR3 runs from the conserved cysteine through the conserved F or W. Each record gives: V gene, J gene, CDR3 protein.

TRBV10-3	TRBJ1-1	CAISETTRLEAFF
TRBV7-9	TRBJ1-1	CASSLALTDEAFF
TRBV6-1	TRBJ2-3	CASSPDGGFTDTQYF
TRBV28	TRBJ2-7	CASREVAGYEQYF
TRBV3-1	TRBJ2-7	CASSSGGGSEQYF
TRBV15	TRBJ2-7	CATSRERQGDEQYF
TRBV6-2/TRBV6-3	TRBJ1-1	CASSYPWTVNTEAFF
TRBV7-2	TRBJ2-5	CASSIHAPGGLARVYKETQYF
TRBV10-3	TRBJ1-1	CAISEPGGRGDRTEAFF
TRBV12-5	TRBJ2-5	CASAQTGWETQYF
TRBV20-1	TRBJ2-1	CSATHTSGREGEQFF
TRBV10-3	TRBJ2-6	CAISESATSSGANVLTF
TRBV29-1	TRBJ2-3	CSVDGGGARGFTQYF
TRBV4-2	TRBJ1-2	CASSPFTGDYGYTF
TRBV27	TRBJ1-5	CASSLYRGQDQPQHF
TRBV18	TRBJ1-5	CASSPPSQPQHF
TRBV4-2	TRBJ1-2	CASSLRKSNRMDYGYTF
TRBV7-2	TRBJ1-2	CASSLTGGLRANYGYTF
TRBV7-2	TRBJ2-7	CASSRDRVSEQYF
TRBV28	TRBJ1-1	CASSPRGGWDTEAFF
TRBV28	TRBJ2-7	CASSLGWLETYEQYF
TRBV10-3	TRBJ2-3	CAISRTGFRDTQYF
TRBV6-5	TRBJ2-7	CASSYGQSSSYEQYF
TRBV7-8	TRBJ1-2	CASSPGQGANGYAF
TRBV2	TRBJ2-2	CATSLGGSGTGELFF
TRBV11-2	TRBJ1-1	CASRDRRKMNTEAFF
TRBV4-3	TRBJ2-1	CASSQDWGLYYNEQFF
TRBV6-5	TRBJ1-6	CASSYSGDPTASYNSPLHF
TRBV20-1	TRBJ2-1	CSAILAGYNEQFF
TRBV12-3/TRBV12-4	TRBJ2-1	CASSLGGSFEEQFF
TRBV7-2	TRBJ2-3	CASSQRGRMGMVVTDTQYF
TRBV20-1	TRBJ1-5	CSARDPRGDNQPQHF
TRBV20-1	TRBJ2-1	CSASLAGVKNEQFF
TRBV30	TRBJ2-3	CAWVRPESGMDTQYF
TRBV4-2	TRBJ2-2	CASSHPTGGTGELFF
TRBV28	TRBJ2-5	CASSTLAGGETQYF
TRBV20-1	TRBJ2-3	CSANPGQTDTQYF
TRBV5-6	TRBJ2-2	CASSLWREGQNGELFF
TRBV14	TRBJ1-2	CASSQFETDLGGYTF
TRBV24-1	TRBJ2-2	CATSDFRLAGTGELFF
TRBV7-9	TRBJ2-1	CASSPSFFHNEQFF
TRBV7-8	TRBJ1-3	CASSSGQATGNTIYF
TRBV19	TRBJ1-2	CAVQGHRGYTF
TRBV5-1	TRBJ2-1	CASSPAGFGTPNNEQLF
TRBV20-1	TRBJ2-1	CSARGTSGTSSYNEQFF
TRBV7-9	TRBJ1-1	CASSQPRDTEAFF
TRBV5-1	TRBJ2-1	CASSFRGFDNEQFF
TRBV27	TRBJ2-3	CASSLLAPHIQYTDTQYF
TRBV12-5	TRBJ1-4	CASGLTGVNEKLFF
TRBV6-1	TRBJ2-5	CAGGPTSGATTQYF
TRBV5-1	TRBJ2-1	CASSFAPADSYNEQFF
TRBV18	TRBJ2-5	CASSPTSPQETQYF
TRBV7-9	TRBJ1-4	CASSFTQGEKLFF